This T cell receptor beta chain was captured by sequencing in a study of sequential checkpoint blockade in melanoma. Background on the study: Randomization was 1:1 between first-line nivolumab→ipilimumab and ipilimumab→nivolumab. Each arm's sequence ended with maintenance nivolumab.

Indicated treatment: randomized to nivolumab then ipilimumab (arm A) or the reverse (arm B). None of the patients previously received DNA-damaging chemotherapy. The table came from immunoSEQ multiplex PCR; TCRdb's copy has only in-frame clones and leaves some out. The sample consists of about 16,000 clones, 93% of them appearing once. V lost 4 bases and J lost 1, with 7 bases in between. The length of the CDR3 is 13 residues. Germline V CDR1 and CDR2: MNHEY, SMNVEV (reference sequence). The sample consisted of CD8+ T cells sorted from blood (inferred from file names), taken from a patient given nivolumab and ipilimumab in sequence. The gene calls are TRBV27 and TRBJ1-2; possible D gene TRBD1, 5 bases. This receptor was obtained from a human donor with melanoma. For the CDR3, the DNA is TGTGCCAGCAGTTACGGACATAACTATGGCTACACCTTC. It is translated as CASSYGHNYGYTF.